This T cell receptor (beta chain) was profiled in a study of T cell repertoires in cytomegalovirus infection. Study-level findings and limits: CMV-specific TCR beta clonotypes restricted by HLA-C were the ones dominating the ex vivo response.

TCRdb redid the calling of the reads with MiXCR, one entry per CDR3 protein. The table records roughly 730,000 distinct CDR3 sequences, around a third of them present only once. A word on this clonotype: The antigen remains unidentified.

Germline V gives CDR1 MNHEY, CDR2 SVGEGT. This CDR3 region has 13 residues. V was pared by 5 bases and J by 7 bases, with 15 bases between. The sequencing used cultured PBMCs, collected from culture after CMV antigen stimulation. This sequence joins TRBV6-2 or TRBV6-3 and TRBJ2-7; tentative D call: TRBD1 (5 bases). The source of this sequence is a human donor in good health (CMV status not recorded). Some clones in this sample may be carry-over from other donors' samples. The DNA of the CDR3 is TGTGCCAGCAGTCTTACAGGAATTCGGGAGCAGTACTTC. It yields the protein CASSLTGIREQYF.